A selection of T cell receptor beta chains follows, all from one sample in a study of cytomegalovirus exposure and HLA in healthy donors. Profiling relied on immunoSEQ multiplex PCR, and the TCRdb table lists in-frame clones only, not all of them. The sample has about 190,000 clones, roughly four fifths seen once. Sequencing was performed on PBMCs. The receptors stem from a woman in her 30s in good health and CMV-seropositive. The CDR3 runs from the conserved cysteine through the conserved F or W. A D gene is named only where the DNA matches it firmly. Clone size is stated in some rows and not others, as once, few, many or a class when expanded.

TRBV2,TRBD1,-,TRBJ1-5,TGTGCCAGCAGTGAACAGGGACAGGGGGCACAGCCCCAGCATTTT,CASSEQGQGAQPQHF
TRBV7-2,-,-,TRBJ2-5,TGTGCCAGCAGCTTGACTACCTCGGGCGAGACCCAGTACTTC,CASSLTTSGETQYF
TRBV5-6,TRBD2,-,TRBJ2-3,TGTGCCAGCAGCTTGGGGGCTAGCGGGTATGCCGATACGCAGTATTTT,CASSLGASGYADTQYF
TRBV28,TRBD2,-,TRBJ2-1,TGTGCCAGCATCGATCCGGGACTAGCGTCCCGCGAGCAGTTCTTC,CASIDPGLASREQFF
TRBV27,TRBD2,-,TRBJ2-1,TGTGCCAGCAGCCCCCCCCAGGGACTAGCGGGAGGCAGTGAGCAGTTCTTC,CASSPPQGLAGGSEQFF
TRBV5-1,TRBD2,-,TRBJ2-2,TGCGCCAGCAGCCCACTAGCGGGAGTGAACACCGGGGAGCTGTTTTTT,CASSPLAGVNTGELFF
TRBV6-5,-,-,TRBJ2-1,TGTGCCAGCAGTATGGCGGGATCAAGGAATGAGCAGTTCTTC,CASSMAGSRNEQFF
TRBV28,-,-,TRBJ2-7,TGTGCCAGCAGTTCCGACCTTAGCGGCTACGAGCAGTACTTC,CASSSDLSGYEQYF
TRBV28,-,-,TRBJ1-5,TGTGCCAGCAGTTCTCGGTTAGGGAGTGATCAGCCCCAGCATTTT,CASSSRLGSDQPQHF
TRBV6-1,-,-,TRBJ2-7,TGTGCCAGCAGGCGCGATAACTACGAGCAGTACTTC,CASRRDNYEQYF
TRBV5-1,TRBD2,-,TRBJ2-3,TGCGCCAGTCGGAGCGGGAGGGGACTGGATACGCAGTATTTT,CASRSGRGLDTQYF
TRBV7-2,TRBD2,few,TRBJ2-3,TGTGCCAGCAGCCGTTTCCCGCGTAGCGGGAGGGAGACAGATACGCAGTATTTT,CASSRFPRSGRETDTQYF
TRBV25-1,-,-,TRBJ2-1,TGTGCCAGCAGTGAATCTCCTTCCTACAATGAGCAGTTCTTC,CASSESPSYNEQFF
TRBV2,TRBD2,few,TRBJ2-3,TGTGCCAGCAGTGAGGGTTTGGGACTAGCGGGAGTCGGGACAGATACGCAGTATTTT,CASSEGLGLAGVGTDTQYF
TRBV19,TRBD2,-,TRBJ2-1,TGTGCCAGTAGTATCGGGAGGAATGAGCAGTTCTTC,CASSIGRNEQFF
TRBV29-1,-,-,TRBJ2-6,TGCAGCGTGCGAGTGGACACACCTTCCTCTGGGGCCAACGTCCTGACTTTC,CSVRVDTPSSGANVLTF
TRBV27,-,-,TRBJ2-7,TGTGCCAGCAGTTTAGGTGTCGGACTCTCCTACGAGCAGTACTTC,CASSLGVGLSYEQYF
TRBV7-9,TRBD2,-,TRBJ2-7,TGTGCCAGCAGCTTTATGGGAGGGCCCGACGAGCAGTACTTC,CASSFMGGPDEQYF
TRBV27,-,-,TRBJ2-3,TGTGCCAGCAGTTTTTATCGTGTAGGCGGCACGGATACGCAGTATTTT,CASSFYRVGGTDTQYF
TRBV4-1,TRBD2,-,TRBJ2-7,TGCGCCAGCTCCCCAACTAGCGGCTACGAGCAGTACTTC,CASSPTSGYEQYF
TRBV7-9,TRBD1,-,TRBJ2-5,TGTGCCAGCAGCGACGGACAGGCCTTGGAGCAGTACTTC,CASSDGQALEQYF
TRBV6-1,-,few,TRBJ2-7,TGTGCCACCGGACTTGCAGGCGAGCAGTACTTC,CATGLAGEQYF
TRBV19,TRBD1,-,TRBJ1-2,TGTGCCAGTGCCTTCGACCGCCGGGACAGGGGGCTGGAGGGAGGCTACACCTTC,CASAFDRRDRGLEGGYTF
TRBV11-2,-,few,TRBJ1-1,TGTGCCAGCAGCTTCTCTCTAGGAGGGAACACTGAAGCTTTCTTT,CASSFSLGGNTEAFF
TRBV18,-,few,TRBJ1-1,TGTGCCAGCTCACCAGGGGCAGGGCTGAACACTGAAGCTTTCTTT,CASSPGAGLNTEAFF
TRBV12-5,-,-,TRBJ1-1,TGTGCTAGTGGCTCAGGGTATACTGAAGCTTTCTTT,CASGSGYTEAFF
TRBV6-5,-,-,TRBJ2-1,TGTGCCAGCAGTTCCGAGGGCCTGACCTACAATGAGCAGTTCTTC,CASSSEGLTYNEQFF
TRBV5-4,-,-,TRBJ2-1,TGTGCCAGCAGCCCACAGCTTTACAATGAGCAGTTCTTC,CASSPQLYNEQFF
TRBV15,-,-,TRBJ2-2,TGTGCCACCGGGGGGACAGTTAACACCGGGGAGCTGTTTTTT,CATGGTVNTGELFF
TRBV5-6,TRBD2,-,TRBJ2-2,TGTGCCAGCAGCTTGCTTGGGGGAGGGCAAACCGGGGAGCTGTTTTTT,CASSLLGGGQTGELFF
TRBV2,-,-,TRBJ1-1,TGTGCCAGCAGCCTGGAGACCTTGAACACTGAAGCTTTCTTT,CASSLETLNTEAFF
TRBV7-6,TRBD1,few,TRBJ1-4,TGTGCCAGCAGCTTAGCACAGGGGAAACTGTTTTTT,CASSLAQGKLFF
TRBV7-7,-,-,TRBJ2-2,TGTGCTAGCAGCACAATACAGGGACCTGCGAACACCGGGGAGCTGTTTTTT,CASSTIQGPANTGELFF
TRBV5-1,TRBD1,-,TRBJ1-5,TGCGCCAGCAGCTTGGATGGGACAGGGTACCAGCCCCAGCATTTT,CASSLDGTGYQPQHF
TRBV29-1,TRBD1,-,TRBJ2-7,TGCAGCGCCACGGGACAGGTCTACTACGAGCAGTACTTC,CSATGQVYYEQYF
TRBV7-9,-,-,TRBJ2-1,TGTGCCAGCACCGAACTGGGCCTAAATGAGCAGTTCTTC,CASTELGLNEQFF
TRBV27,-,-,TRBJ1-1,TGTGCCAGCAGTTTATATTACAGGGCTCCGAACACTGAAGCTTTCTTT,CASSLYYRAPNTEAFF
TRBV28,TRBD2,-,TRBJ2-3,TGTGCCAGCAGTTTTCGGGCGGGAGGGGCAGATACGCAGTATTTT,CASSFRAGGADTQYF
TRBV18,-,-,TRBJ2-3,TGTGCCAGCTCACCCCGGTCAGATACGCAGTATTTT,CASSPRSDTQYF
TRBV5-6,-,-,TRBJ1-2,TGTGCCAGCAGCTTGGCGAGGAAAAAAGTCTATGGCTACACCTTC,CASSLARKKVYGYTF